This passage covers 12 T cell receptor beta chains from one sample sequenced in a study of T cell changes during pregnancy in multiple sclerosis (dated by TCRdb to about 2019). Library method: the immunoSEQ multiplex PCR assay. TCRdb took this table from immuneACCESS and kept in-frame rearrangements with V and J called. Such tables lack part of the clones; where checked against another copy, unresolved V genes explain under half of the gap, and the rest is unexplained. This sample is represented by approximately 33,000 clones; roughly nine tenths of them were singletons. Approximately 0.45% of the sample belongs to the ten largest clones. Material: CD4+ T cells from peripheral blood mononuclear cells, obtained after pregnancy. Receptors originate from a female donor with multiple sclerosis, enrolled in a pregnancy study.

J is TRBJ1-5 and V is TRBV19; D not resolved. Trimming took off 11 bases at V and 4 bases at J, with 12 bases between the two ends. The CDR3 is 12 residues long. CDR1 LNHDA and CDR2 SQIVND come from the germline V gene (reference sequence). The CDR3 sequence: CASTRGNQPQHF. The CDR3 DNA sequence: TGTGCCTCTACTAGAGGGAATCAGCCCCAGCATTTT.

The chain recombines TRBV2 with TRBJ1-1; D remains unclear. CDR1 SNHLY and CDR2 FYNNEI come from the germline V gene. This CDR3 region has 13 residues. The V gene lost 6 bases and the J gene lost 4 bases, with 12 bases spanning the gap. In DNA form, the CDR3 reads TGTGCCAGCAGCGCCCAGAAACCCACTGAAGCTTTCTTT. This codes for CASSAQKPTEAFF. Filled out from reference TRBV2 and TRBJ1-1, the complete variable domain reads EPEVTQTPSHQVTQMGQEVILRCVPISNHLYFYWYRQILGQKVEFLVSFYNNEISEKSEIFDDQFSVERPDGSNFTLKIRSTKLEDSAMYFCASSAQKPTEAFFGQGTRLTVV.

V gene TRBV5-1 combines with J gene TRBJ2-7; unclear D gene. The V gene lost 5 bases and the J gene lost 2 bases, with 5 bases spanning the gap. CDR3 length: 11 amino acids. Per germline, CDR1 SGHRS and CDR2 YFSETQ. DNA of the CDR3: TGCGCCAGCAGACATACCTACGAGCAGTACTTC. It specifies CASRHTYEQYF.

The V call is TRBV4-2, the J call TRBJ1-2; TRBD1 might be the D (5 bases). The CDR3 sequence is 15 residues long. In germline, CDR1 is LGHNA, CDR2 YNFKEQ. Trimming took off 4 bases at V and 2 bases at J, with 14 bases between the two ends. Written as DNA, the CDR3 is TGTGCCAGCAGCCCTCAAATGACAGAGAACTATGGCTACACCTTC. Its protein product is CASSPQMTENYGYTF.

DNA of the CDR3: TGCGCCAGCAGCCCCTTCGGGACAGGGCTCTATGGCTACACCTTC. Its translation: CASSPFGTGLYGYTF. The chain combines TRBV4-1 with TRBJ1-2; 9 bases align to TRBD1. Germline lookup yields CDR1 MGHRA and CDR2 YSYEKL. Trimming removed 4 bases from V and 4 bases from J; junction bases left unmatched: 7. The CDR3 is 15 residues long.

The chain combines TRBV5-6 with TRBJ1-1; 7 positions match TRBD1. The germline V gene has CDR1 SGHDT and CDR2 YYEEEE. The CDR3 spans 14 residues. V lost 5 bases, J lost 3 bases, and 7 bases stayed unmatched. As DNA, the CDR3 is TGTGCCAGCAGTTATTTAGGACAGGACACTGAAGCTTTCTTT. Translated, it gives CASSYLGQDTEAFF.

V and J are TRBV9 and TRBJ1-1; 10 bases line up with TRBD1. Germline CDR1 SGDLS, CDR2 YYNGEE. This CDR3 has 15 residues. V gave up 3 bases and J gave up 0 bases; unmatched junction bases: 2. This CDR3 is CASSEGTGVNTEAFF. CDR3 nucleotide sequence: TGTGCCAGCAGCGAGGGGACAGGGGTGAACACTGAAGCTTTCTTT.

CDR3 sequence reads: CASSPRPLGGSEQYF. CDR3 bases: TGTGCCAGCAGTCCCCGACCGCTCGGAGGTAGCGAGCAGTACTTC. The V and J genes are TRBV6-5 and TRBJ2-7; a weak D match, TRBD2 (5 bases). The CDR3 runs 15 residues. The germline V gene has CDR1 MNHEY and CDR2 SVGAGI. V was pared by 5 bases and J by 6 bases, with 20 bases between.

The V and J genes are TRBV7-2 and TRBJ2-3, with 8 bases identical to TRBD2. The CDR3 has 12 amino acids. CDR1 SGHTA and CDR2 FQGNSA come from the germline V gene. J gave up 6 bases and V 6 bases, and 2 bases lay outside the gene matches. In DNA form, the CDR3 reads TGTGCCAGCAGACCGGGGGGGGATACGCAGTATTTT. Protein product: CASRPGGDTQYF.

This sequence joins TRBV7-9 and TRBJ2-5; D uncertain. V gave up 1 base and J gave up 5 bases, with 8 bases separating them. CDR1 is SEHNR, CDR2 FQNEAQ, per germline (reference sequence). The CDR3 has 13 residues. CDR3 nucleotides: TGTGCCAGCAGCTTAGGGGCTTGGGAGACCCAGTACTTC. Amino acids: CASSLGAWETQYF.

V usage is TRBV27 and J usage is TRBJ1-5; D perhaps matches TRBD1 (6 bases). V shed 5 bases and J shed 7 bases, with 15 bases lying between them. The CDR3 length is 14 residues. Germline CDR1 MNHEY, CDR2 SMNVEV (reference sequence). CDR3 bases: TGTGCCAGCAGTACCTACCCCGACAGGCAGCCCCAGCATTTT. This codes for CASSTYPDRQPQHF.

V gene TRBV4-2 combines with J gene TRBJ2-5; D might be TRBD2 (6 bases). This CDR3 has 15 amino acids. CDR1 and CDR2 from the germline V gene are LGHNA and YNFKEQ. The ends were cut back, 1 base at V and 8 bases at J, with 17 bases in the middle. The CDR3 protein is CASSQVWDSQVTQYF. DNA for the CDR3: TGTGCCAGCAGCCAAGTTTGGGACTCCCAAGTCACCCAGTACTTC.